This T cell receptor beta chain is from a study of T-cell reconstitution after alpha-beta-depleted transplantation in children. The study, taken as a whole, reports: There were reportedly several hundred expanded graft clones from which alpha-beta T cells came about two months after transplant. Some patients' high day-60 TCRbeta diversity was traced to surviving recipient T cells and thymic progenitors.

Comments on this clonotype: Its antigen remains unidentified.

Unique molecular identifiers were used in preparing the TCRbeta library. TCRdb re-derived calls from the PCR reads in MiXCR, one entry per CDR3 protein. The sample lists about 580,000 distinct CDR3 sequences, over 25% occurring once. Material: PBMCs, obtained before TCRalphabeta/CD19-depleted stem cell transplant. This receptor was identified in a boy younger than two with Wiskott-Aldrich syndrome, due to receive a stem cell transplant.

This CDR3 reads CASTESGRANDIQYF. The CDR3 DNA follows: TGTGCCAGCACCGAAAGCGGGAGGGCCAATGACATTCAGTACTTC. V gene TRBV12-3 or TRBV12-4 combines with J gene TRBJ2-4, with TRBD2 identical over 10 bases. The V and J ends lost 7 bases and 8 bases, in that order; junction bases with no gene match: 11. The CDR3 spans 15 residues.